This T cell receptor beta chain emerged from a study of T cell responses to AZD1222 COVID-19 vaccine. Study results and limitations: Clonal diversity was possibly underestimated, and the donors were mostly white British, with more females. Of spike-specific TCRs, nearly half reportedly target regions left unmutated in variants. Baseline seropositivity occurred in only a handful of AZD1222 recipients. Once two AZD1222 doses were given, Spike-specific TCR breadth and depth went up.

The V gene lost 10 bases and the J gene lost 4 bases, with 20 bases spanning the gap. The germline V gene has CDR1 LNHDA and CDR2 SQIVND (reference sequence). The CDR3 runs to 15 residues. Generated by immunoSEQ multiplex PCR, the TCRdb table keeps only in-frame clones and is missing some. The table records approximately 100,000 clones, 70% to 90% of them present only once. In the case of this clone: Its antigen is not known.

Material: peripheral blood, obtained 28 days after the second AZD1222 dose. The sequence derives from an adult who received the AZD1222 COVID-19 vaccine. This sequence joins TRBV19 and TRBJ1-5; unclear D gene. The CDR3 region is CATLPARNLNQPQHF. The CDR3 region has the DNA TGTGCCACTCTCCCCGCCCGGAACCTTAATCAGCCCCAGCATTTT.